This TCR beta chain was identified during a study of PD-1 blockade in classical Hodgkin lymphoma. Overall study context: Nivolumab was administered to patients intravenously at 3 mg/kg every 2 weeks.

Findings and limits, study-wide: Compared with baseline, CD4+ but not CD8+ TCR diversity had risen significantly by C4D1.

Assay used: immunoSEQ multiplex PCR; TCRdb lists only in-frame clones, some missing. Here the sample spans approximately 100,000 clones, about 89% being singletons. As for this clone: The antigen is undetermined.

This CDR3 region has 15 residues. Between the trimmed V and J ends, which lost 6 bases and 0 bases, there was a span of 12 bases. In germline, CDR1 is SGHVS, CDR2 FQNEAQ. Each patient relapsed following autologous stem cell transplantation, and prior brentuximab vedotin exposure differed. This TCR was sampled from a human donor with classical Hodgkin lymphoma. Sample: peripheral blood mononuclear cells (PBMCs), taken before the second cycle of nivolumab. This rearrangement joins TRBV7-8 to TRBJ2-1, with D perhaps TRBD2 (6 bases). The CDR3 sequence: CASRAGASSYNEQFF. The DNA of the CDR3 is TGTGCCAGCAGAGCGGGCGCCAGCTCCTACAATGAGCAGTTCTTC.